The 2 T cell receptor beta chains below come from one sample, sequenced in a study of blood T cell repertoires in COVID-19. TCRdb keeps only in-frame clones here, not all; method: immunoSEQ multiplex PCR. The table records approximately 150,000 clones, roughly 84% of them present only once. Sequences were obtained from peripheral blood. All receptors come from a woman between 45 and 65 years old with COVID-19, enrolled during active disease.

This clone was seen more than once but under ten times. CDR3 loop: CASSQVYPGDSPLHF. CDR3 nucleotides: TGCGCCAGCAGCCAAGTCTACCCTGGTGATTCACCCCTCCACTTT. The V gene is TRBV4-1, the J gene TRBJ1-6; D is unresolved. The V end was cut by 1 base, the J end by 8 bases, with 12 bases between. CDR3 length equals 15 residues. Germline CDR1 MGHRA, CDR2 YSYEKL.

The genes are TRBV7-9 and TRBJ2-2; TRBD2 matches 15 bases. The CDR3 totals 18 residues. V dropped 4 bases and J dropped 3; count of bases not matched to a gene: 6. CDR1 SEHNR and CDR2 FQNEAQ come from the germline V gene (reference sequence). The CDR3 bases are TGTGCCAGCAGCTCCGGACTAGCGGGGGGGCTGGACACCGGGGAGCTGTTTTTT. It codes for CASSSGLAGGLDTGELFF.